This T cell receptor beta chain derives from a study of cytomegalovirus exposure and HLA in healthy donors. As for this clone: Its cognate antigen is unknown.

Study observations and caveats: Previously analyzed data showed that most TCR beta V segments were productive at a frequency of about 87% or about 30%. An Asian-associated ancestry cluster reportedly showed fewer N-insertions than the approximately 630-donor mean in a later analysis. Presence/absence analyses assumed roughly uniform sequencing depth across donors, which may not hold.

The PCR employed 60 Vbeta primers together with 13 Jbeta primers. Original processing notes: In a later analysis, tens of millions of unique TCR beta chains included roughly 11 million shared by two or more donors. The method was immunoSEQ multiplex PCR; TCRdb's version includes in-frame clones alone and lacks a portion of them. V, J and clone size reflect that table, while D and trimming were determined from the DNA. The sample has about 150,000 clones, around 82% seen once. V was trimmed by 5 bases and J by 3 bases, leaving 8 bases between them. Germline CDR1 reads SGHVS; CDR2 reads FNYEAQ. The CDR3 contains 13 residues.

The sequenced sample was PBMCs. V is TRBV7-6 and J is TRBJ2-1, with D perhaps TRBD1 (5 bases). This receptor was identified in a boy aged 2-9 years in good health and CMV-seronegative. The CDR3 DNA is TGTGCCAGCAGCAAAGACAGCTACAATGAGCAGTTCTTC. This codes for CASSKDSYNEQFF.